One and the same sample provided the 5 T cell receptor beta chains below, sequenced in a study of OX40 agonist ivuxolimab in advanced cancers. Profiling relied on immunoSEQ multiplex PCR, and the TCRdb table lists in-frame clones only, not all of them. The sample carries approximately 49,000 clones, about 80% recorded once. Sequences were derived from CD4+ or CD8+ T cells sorted from blood, sampled in a trial of the OX40 agonist ivuxolimab. These receptors were taken from an adult with an advanced solid tumor such as melanoma, head and neck, liver or kidney cancer.

This chain links TRBV7-9 with TRBJ1-3, with D unresolved. In germline, CDR1 is SEHNR, CDR2 FQNEAQ (reference sequence). This CDR3 is 15 amino acids long. The V end was cut by 3 bases, the J end by 0 bases, with 9 bases between. The chain's CDR3 is CASSFGDGSGNTIYF. The CDR3 DNA reads TGTGCCAGCAGCTTTGGCGACGGCTCTGGAAACACCATATATTTT.

V gene TRBV4-1 combines with J gene TRBJ2-7; 7 bases match TRBD2. V dropped 1 base and J dropped 1; count of bases not matched to a gene: 4. The V gene's germline CDR1 is MGHRA and CDR2 YSYEKL. CDR3 length: 15 amino acids. This chain's CDR3 is CASSQGGGRSYEQYF. CDR3 nucleotides: TGCGCCAGCAGCCAAGGAGGCGGGAGATCCTACGAGCAGTACTTC.

The J gene is TRBJ2-5, the V gene TRBV9, with D maybe TRBD1 (5 bases). Germline lookup yields CDR1 SGDLS and CDR2 YYNGEE. This CDR3 comprises 13 residues. V was clipped by 0 bases and J by 13 bases, with 16 bases between them. CDR3 sequence: CASSVEGASRLYF. As DNA, the CDR3 is TGTGCCAGCAGCGTAGAAGGGGCCAGCAGGCTGTACTTC.

The chain carries TRBV4-1 and TRBJ2-3, with TRBD2 identical over 10 bases. The CDR3 is 16 amino acids. J was trimmed by 6 bases and V by 4 bases; bases with no gene match: 10. CDR1 MGHRA and CDR2 YSYEKL come from the germline V gene. DNA for the CDR3: TGCGCCAGCAGCCGGTACCTAGCGGGAGAACCTGATACGCAGTATTTT. Translated: CASSRYLAGEPDTQYF.

The chain has TRBV19 and TRBJ2-7, with 11 nucleotides matching TRBD2. The V and J ends lost 3 bases and 0 bases, in that order; junction bases with no gene match: 7. CDR3 length: 17 amino acids. The germline V gene has CDR1 LNHDA and CDR2 SQIVND (reference sequence). DNA for the CDR3: TGTGCCAGTAGTATGTGGGAAACTAGCGGGAGCTCCTACGAGCAGTACTTC. Encoded protein: CASSMWETSGSSYEQYF.